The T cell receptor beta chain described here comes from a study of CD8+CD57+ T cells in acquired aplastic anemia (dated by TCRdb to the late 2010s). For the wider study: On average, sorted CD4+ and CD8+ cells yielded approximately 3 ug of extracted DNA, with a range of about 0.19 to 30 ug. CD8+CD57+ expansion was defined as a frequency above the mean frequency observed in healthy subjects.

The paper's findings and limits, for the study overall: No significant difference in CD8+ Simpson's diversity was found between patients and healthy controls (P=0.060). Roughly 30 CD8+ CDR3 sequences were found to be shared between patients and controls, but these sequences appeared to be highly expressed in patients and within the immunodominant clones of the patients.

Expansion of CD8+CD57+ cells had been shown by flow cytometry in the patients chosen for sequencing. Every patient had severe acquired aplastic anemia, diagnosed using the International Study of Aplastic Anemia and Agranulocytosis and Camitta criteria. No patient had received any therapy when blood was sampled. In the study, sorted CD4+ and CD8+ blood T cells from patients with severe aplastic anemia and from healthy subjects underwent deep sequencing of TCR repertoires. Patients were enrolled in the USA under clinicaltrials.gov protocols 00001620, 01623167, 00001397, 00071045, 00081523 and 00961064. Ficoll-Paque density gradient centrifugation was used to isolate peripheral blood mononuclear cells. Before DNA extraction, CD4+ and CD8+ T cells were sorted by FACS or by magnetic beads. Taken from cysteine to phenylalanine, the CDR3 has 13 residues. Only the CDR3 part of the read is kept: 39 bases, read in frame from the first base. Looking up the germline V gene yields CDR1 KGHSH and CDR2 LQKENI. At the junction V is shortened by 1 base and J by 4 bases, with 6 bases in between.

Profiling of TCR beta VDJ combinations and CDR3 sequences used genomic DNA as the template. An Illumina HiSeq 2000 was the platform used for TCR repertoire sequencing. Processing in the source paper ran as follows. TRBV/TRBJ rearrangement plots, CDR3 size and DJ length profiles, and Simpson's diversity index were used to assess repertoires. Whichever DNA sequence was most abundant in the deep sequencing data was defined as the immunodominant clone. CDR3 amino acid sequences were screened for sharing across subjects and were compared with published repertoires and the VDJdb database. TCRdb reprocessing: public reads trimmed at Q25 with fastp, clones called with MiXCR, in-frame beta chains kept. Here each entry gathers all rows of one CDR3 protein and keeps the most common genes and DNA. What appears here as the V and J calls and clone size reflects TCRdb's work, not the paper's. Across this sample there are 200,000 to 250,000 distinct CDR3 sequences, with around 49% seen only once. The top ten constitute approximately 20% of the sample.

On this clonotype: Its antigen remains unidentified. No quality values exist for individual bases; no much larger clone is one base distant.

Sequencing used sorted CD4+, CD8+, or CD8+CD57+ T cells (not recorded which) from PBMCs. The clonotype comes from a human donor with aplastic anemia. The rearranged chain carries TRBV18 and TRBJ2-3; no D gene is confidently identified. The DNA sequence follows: TGTGCCAGCTCACCACAAGGTTCAGATACGCAGTATTTT. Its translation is CASSPQGSDTQYF.